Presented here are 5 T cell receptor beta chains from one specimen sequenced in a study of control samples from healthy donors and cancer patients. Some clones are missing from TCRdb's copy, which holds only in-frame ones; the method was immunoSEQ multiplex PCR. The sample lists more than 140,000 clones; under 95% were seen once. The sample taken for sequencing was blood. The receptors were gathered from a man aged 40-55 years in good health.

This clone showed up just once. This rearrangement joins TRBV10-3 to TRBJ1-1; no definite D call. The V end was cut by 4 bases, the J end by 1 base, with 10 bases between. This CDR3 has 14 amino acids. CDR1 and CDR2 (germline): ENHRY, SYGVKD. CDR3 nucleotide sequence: TGTGCCATCAGTGGGGCCCAGCAGAACACTGAAGCTTTCTTT. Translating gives CAISGAQQNTEAFF.

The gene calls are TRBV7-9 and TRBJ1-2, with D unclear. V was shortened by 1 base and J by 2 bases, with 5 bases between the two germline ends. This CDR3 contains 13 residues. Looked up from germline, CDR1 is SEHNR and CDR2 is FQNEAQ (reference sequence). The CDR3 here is CASSLGENYGYTF. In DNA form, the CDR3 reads TGTGCCAGCAGCTTAGGAGAAAACTATGGCTACACCTTC.

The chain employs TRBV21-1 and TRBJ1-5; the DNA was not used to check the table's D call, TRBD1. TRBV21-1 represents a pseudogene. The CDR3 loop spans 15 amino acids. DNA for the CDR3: TGTGCCAGCAGCGACGGACAGCATAGCAATCAGCCCCAGCATTTT. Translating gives CASSDGQHSNQPQHF.

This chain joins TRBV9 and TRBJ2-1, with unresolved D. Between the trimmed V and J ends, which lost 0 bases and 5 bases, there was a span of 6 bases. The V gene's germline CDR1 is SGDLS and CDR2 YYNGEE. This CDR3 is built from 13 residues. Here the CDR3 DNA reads TGTGCCAGCAGCGTAGTGGTGGACAATGAGCAGTTCTTC. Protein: CASSVVVDNEQFF.

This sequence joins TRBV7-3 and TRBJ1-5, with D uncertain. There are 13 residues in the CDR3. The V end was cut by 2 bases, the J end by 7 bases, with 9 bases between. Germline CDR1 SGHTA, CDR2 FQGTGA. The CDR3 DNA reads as TGTGCCAGCAGCTTAGGACGAAACCAGCCCCAGCATTTT. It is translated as CASSLGRNQPQHF.